This T cell receptor (beta chain) emerged from a study of T cell changes during pregnancy in multiple sclerosis. The protocol was immunoSEQ multiplex PCR, while the TCRdb copy is restricted to in-frame clones and leaves out a portion. Altogether about 74,000 clones are present, about 85% being singletons, with the ten largest covering 3% to 3.5%. V shed 1 base, J shed 1 base, and the junction held 10 bases outside the gene matches. Germline values: CDR1 SGHRS, CDR2 YFSETQ. This CDR3 region has 17 residues. The source is a female donor with multiple sclerosis, enrolled in a pregnancy study. This rearrangement joins TRBV5-1 to TRBJ2-7; 8 bases are shared with TRBD2. Sequences were derived from peripheral blood, sampled before pregnancy. The CDR3 region is CASSLLGGTSGSYEQYF. In DNA, the CDR3 is TGCGCCAGCAGCTTGTTGGGGGGTACTAGCGGTTCCTACGAGCAGTACTTC.